The rows below give T cell receptor beta chains drawn from one sample of a study of cytomegalovirus exposure and HLA in healthy donors. Clones were read by immunoSEQ multiplex PCR, and TCRdb kept only the in-frame ones, dropping some. The data show hundreds of thousands of clones, around 88% seen once. The sequencing input was PBMCs. Receptor source: a woman under 30 in good health and CMV-seronegative. CDR3s include the opening cysteine and the closing phenylalanine or tryptophan. D genes are given only for firm matches.

d_call j_call v_call cdr3_aa
. TRBJ1-1 TRBV7-6 CASSLEGTGAFF
TRBD1 TRBJ1-4 TRBV6-4 CASGRDRGTNEKLFF
TRBD1 TRBJ1-5 TRBV19 CASSRTTGTGDEQPQHF
. TRBJ1-2 TRBV5-4 CASSLFRQANYGYTF
TRBD1 TRBJ2-7 TRBV4-3 CASSQATGRSYEQYF
. TRBJ2-7 TRBV7-9 CASRDRKVEQYF
TRBD2 TRBJ2-5 TRBV4-1 CASSQAPSSGGEETQYF
. TRBJ2-6 TRBV11-2 CASSLGGFRPSGANVLTF
. TRBJ1-1 TRBV7-8 CASSPRGSPWKTEAFF
TRBD2 TRBJ2-5 TRBV2 CASNGRQAQETQYF
TRBD2 TRBJ2-1 TRBV5-1 CASSSGLAGVPDEQFF
. TRBJ2-1 TRBV12-1 CASSFAGARNSYNEQFF
TRBD1 TRBJ1-1 TRBV7-2 CASSASGTGFEAFF
. TRBJ2-2 TRBV19 CATRTYTGELFF
TRBD2 TRBJ2-3 TRBV18 CASSPKAGVSTDTQYF
TRBD2 TRBJ2-1 TRBV27 CASSSNLGLAGDEEQFF
. TRBJ2-4 TRBV5-8 CASSLATGKNGIQYF
TRBD1 TRBJ1-2 TRBV29-1 CSVDDRGPYGYTF
. TRBJ2-1 TRBV6-6 CASSYIRNEQFF
TRBD1 TRBJ1-1 TRBV5-1 CASSLARQGLNTEAFF
TRBD1 TRBJ1-4 TRBV19 CASTGKAGGKLFF
. TRBJ1-2 TRBV25-1 CASTGFLSGYTF
. . TRBV4-2 CASSQEFWDIHEQYF
TRBD1 TRBJ1-2 TRBV7-9 CASSRGQGEGYTF
TRBD2 TRBJ2-3 TRBV9 CASSDQTGTSRSWGTDTQYF
. TRBJ2-3 TRBV4-1 CASSQGRRDTQYF
. TRBJ2-7 TRBV7-6 CASSLKTGSYEQYF
TRBD2 TRBJ2-1 TRBV5-1 CASSPPAGVVEQFF
TRBD1 TRBJ2-5 TRBV7-9 CASSADRGFPLGEQYF
TRBD1 TRBJ1-2 TRBV27 CASRKNRDRDRNYGYTF
TRBD1 TRBJ1-2 TRBV5-4 CASSLGDRVYGYTF
TRBD1 TRBJ1-5 TRBV7-9 CASSQGQGASNQPQHF
. TRBJ2-7 TRBV18 CASSILLAPHYEQYF
TRBD2 TRBJ2-7 TRBV5-4 CASSLGLASYEQYF
TRBD1 TRBJ2-7 TRBV19 CASSPGQVSYEQYF
. TRBJ1-1 TRBV18 CASSRKPPGDTEAFF
TRBD1 TRBJ1-2 TRBV5-5 CASSHPGQGSYGYTF
. TRBJ1-2 TRBV7-2 CASSLGGERANYGYTF
TRBD1 TRBJ1-2 TRBV7-6 CASSSFLRGKYYGYTF
. TRBJ1-1 TRBV7-2 CASSLGGWVEAFF
TRBD1 TRBJ2-7 TRBV5-4 CASSTPTGGFEQYF
. TRBJ2-3 TRBV10-3 CAISDGGGDTQYF
. TRBJ2-7 TRBV12-5 CASGFPGSLNYEQYF
. TRBJ2-2 TRBV5-1 CASSFTTSTNIGAGELFF
TRBD1 TRBJ1-2 TRBV5-1 CASSLLQGHGYTF
TRBD1 TRBJ2-7 TRBV7-6 CASSPQDRGGREQYF
TRBD2 TRBJ2-1 TRBV9 CASSVEGLADYNEQFF
. TRBJ2-2 TRBV7-2 CASSLAPGVGANTGELFF